This TCR beta chain is drawn from a study of radiotherapy plus CTLA-4 blockade in lung cancer. Clones were sequenced by immunoSEQ multiplex PCR, and TCRdb holds only the in-frame ones, with some missing. Of some 30,000 clones in the sample, 60% to 85% are singletons; the top ten hold 12% to 15%. The V gene lost 0 bases and the J gene lost 1 base, with 10 bases spanning the gap. This CDR3 contains 15 residues. Germline CDR1 and CDR2: LGHNA and YSLEER. For this clone: At the DNA level, this CDR3 is encoded by other sequences in the same sample as well.

The source is a human donor with non-small cell lung cancer that progressed on radiotherapy plus ipilimumab. The sequencing here drew on peripheral blood, taken from a patient treated with radiotherapy plus ipilimumab. The gene calls are TRBV4-3 and TRBJ2-7; perhaps TRBD1 as D (5 bases). The CDR3 region is CASSQDWGRSYEQYF. Here the CDR3 DNA reads TGCGCCAGCAGCCAAGATTGGGGCCGTTCCTACGAGCAGTACTTC.